This TCR beta chain came from a study of T cell responses to AZD1222 COVID-19 vaccine. Study-level results: Following two doses of AZD1222, Spike-specific TCR breadth and depth rose. As reported, nearly half of all spike-specific TCRs target variant regions that are unmutated. Seropositive status at baseline applied to only six AZD1222 recipients.

The repertoire was sequenced with immunoSEQ multiplex PCR; TCRdb's copy has only in-frame clones and lacks some. In the table there are about 120,000 clones, approximately 85% of which are singletons. Concerning this clone: The antigen remains undetermined.

The specimen comprised peripheral blood, sampled on day 0 of AZD1222 vaccination. This TCR was sampled from an adult in good health.

The CDR3 DNA sequence: TGCGCCAGCAAAGGGCTAGCGGGAGTCAATGAGCAGTTCTTC. Protein product: CASKGLAGVNEQFF. The chain joins TRBV5-1 to TRBJ2-1; 10 nucleotides line up with TRBD2. Germline V gives CDR1 SGHRS, CDR2 YFSETQ. This CDR3 has 14 amino acids. V lost 6 bases and J lost 6; bases outside the gene matches: 6.